This record covers a single T cell receptor (beta chain). This sample is drawn from a study of blood T cell repertoires in COVID-19. The wider study: Donors in the United States, Italy and Spain gave samples during acute or convalescent COVID-19. PBMCs, B-cell-depleted T cells, or T cells were the source of the cDNA or gDNA that made up the material.

Authors' processing steps: Amplification from reference gene primers served as the basis for estimated nucleated cell counts. Data came from immunoSEQ multiplex PCR; TCRdb stores just in-frame clones and leaves some out. V, J and clone size are those of that table, while D and trimming were read from the DNA. The sample contains 250,000 to 300,000 clones, 83% of which appear only once. The CDR3 is 14 amino acids. Germline V lookup: CDR1 SGHRS, CDR2 YFSETQ. With V trimmed by 4 bases and J by 4 bases, 6 bases remained unmatched. The sequence came from an elderly man with acute or convalescent COVID-19. The sample taken for sequencing was peripheral blood. This chain links TRBV5-1 with TRBJ2-5; 8 bases map to TRBD1. The CDR3 spells CASSRTGTIETQYF. The CDR3 DNA reads as TGCGCCAGCAGCCGGACAGGGACCATAGAGACCCAGTACTTC.